The next 18 T cell receptor beta chains were all read from a single sample in a study of molecular identifiers for immune sequencing clone quantification. TCRdb redid the calling of the PCR reads with MiXCR, one entry per CDR3 protein. The table records roughly 55,000 distinct CDR3 sequences, around 34% of them present only once. The sequenced sample consisted of naive CD8+ T cells from blood, with Jurkat cell RNA spiked in. Subset reported: FACS-sorted CD8+CD4-CCR7+CD45RA+ naive T cells. The receptors derive from a human donor in good health. Some libraries in this study had Jurkat cell RNA spiked in.

This clonotype appeared a few times. V gene TRBV11-2 combines with J gene TRBJ1-1; maybe TRBD1 (6 bases). The CDR3 is made up of 15 amino acids. The germline CDR1 and CDR2 sequences are SGHAT and FQNNGV. V gave up 5 bases and J gave up 3 bases, with 16 bases separating them. The CDR3 DNA follows: TGTGCCAGCAGCACCCGACAGGATCTGCACACTGAAGCTTTCTTT. Protein sequence: CASSTRQDLHTEAFF.

As to this clonotype: The missing conserved phenylalanine or tryptophan at the end of this CDR3 makes a read error likely. The chain combines TRBV10-1 with TRBJ1-1; TRBD1 aligns across 9 bases. Germline CDR1 WNHNN, CDR2 SYGVQD (reference sequence). V gave up 6 bases and J gave up 5 bases; unmatched junction bases: 4. The CDR3 has 13 residues. CDR3 DNA sequence: TGCGCCAGCAGCCCAGACAGGGGGACTGAAGCTTTCCTT. The encoded protein is CASSPDRGTEAFL.

This chain joins TRBV13 and TRBJ2-7; 8 bases match TRBD2. CDR1 PRHDT and CDR2 FYEKMQ come from the germline V gene (reference sequence). This CDR3 comprises 17 residues. Unmatched junction bases numbered 9, after V lost 1 base and J lost 1 base. As DNA, the CDR3 is TGTGCCAGCAGCTTAGAGGCTAGCGGGCCTGGTTCCTACGAGCAGTACTTC. Its protein is CASSLEASGPGSYEQYF.

The CDR3 nucleotides read TGTGCCAGCAGCCCGGGGATAGCGGAGGGAAGTAATGAGCAGTTCTTC. This translates into CASSPGIAEGSNEQFF. This chain uses TRBV7-6 with TRBJ2-1, with D perhaps matching TRBD2 (6 bases). Germline V lookup: CDR1 SGHVS, CDR2 FNYEAQ. Deletions cut 5 bases from V and 7 bases from J, with 21 bases between. CDR3 size: 16 residues.

This clonotype was observed at least ten times. This chain links TRBV15 with TRBJ1-5; 8 bases line up with TRBD1. The V gene end was trimmed by 6 bases and the J gene end by 2 bases; junction bases not matched to a gene: 6. Germline CDR1 reads LNHNV; CDR2 reads YYDKDF (reference sequence). The CDR3 extends over 15 amino acids. This CDR3 is CATRGDRGGNQPQHF. The CDR3 coding sequence is TGTGCCACCAGAGGCGACAGGGGCGGCAATCAGCCCCAGCATTTT.

This clonotype has just a few counts. A single base separates this from a much larger clone, so it may be a read error. The conserved closing phenylalanine or tryptophan is absent in this CDR3, likely reflecting a read error. This sequence joins TRBV29-1 and TRBJ1-1; D is perhaps TRBD1 (6 bases). The V end lost 6 bases, the J end lost 1 base, and 12 bases lay between the germline ends. Germline CDR1 is SQVTM and CDR2 is ANQGSEA. CDR3 length: 13 amino acids. The CDR3 loop is CSVIWGRNTEAFI. The CDR3 DNA sequence: TGCAGCGTGATTTGGGGGCGGAACACTGAAGCTTTCATT.

This clonotype was seen only a few times. V usage is TRBV10-2 and J usage is TRBJ2-7, with 14 bases matching TRBD2. The V gene end was trimmed by 7 bases and the J gene end by 0 bases; junction bases not matched to a gene: 8. CDR3 length: 17 residues. Germline assignment: CDR1 WSHSY and CDR2 SAAADI. The CDR3 region has the DNA TGCGCCAGCATCGGGACTAGCGGGAGTTTTGCCTCCTACGAGCAGTACTTC. Its protein product is CASIGTSGSFASYEQYF.

The J gene is TRBJ1-5, the V gene TRBV27; a weak D match, TRBD1 (5 bases). Germline V gives CDR1 MNHEY, CDR2 SMNVEV (reference sequence). The CDR3 contains 19 residues. V gave up 5 bases and J gave up 0 bases, with 23 bases separating them. The CDR3 sequence: CASSPIRGLTGASNQPQHF. The CDR3 DNA sequence: TGTGCCAGCAGTCCCATAAGAGGCCTCACAGGAGCTAGCAATCAGCCCCAGCATTTT.

V and J are TRBV29-1 and TRBJ2-7; D is ambiguous. Deletions cut 7 bases from V and 2 bases from J, with 9 bases between. The germline CDR1 and CDR2 sequences are SQVTM and ANQGSEA. CDR3 length equals 11 residues. The CDR3 nucleotides are TGCAGCGCCCGAGACACCTACGAGCAGTACTTC. Protein sequence: CSARDTYEQYF.

The V and J genes are TRBV27 and TRBJ2-3; no firm D call. This CDR3 comprises 14 residues. CDR1 and CDR2 from the germline V gene are MNHEY and SMNVEV (reference sequence). V lost 4 bases to trimming and J lost 2 bases, with 10 bases between them. Here the CDR3 DNA reads TGTGCCAGCAGTTCCTTGATGTCCACAGATACGCAGTATTTT. As protein: CASSSLMSTDTQYF.

Only a few counts were recorded for this clonotype. The chain has TRBV6-2 or TRBV6-3 and TRBJ1-2; TRBD1 is a possible D gene (5 bases). Deletions cut 7 bases from V and 4 bases from J, with 19 bases between. This CDR3 is built from 15 residues. The germline V gene has CDR1 MNHEY and CDR2 SVGEGT. Here the CDR3 DNA reads TGTGCCAGCATCGAGGGGCGTGCCCCTCTCTATGGCTACACCTTC. Translation gives CASIEGRAPLYGYTF.

In the case of this clonotype: Germline and junction disagree at one end, which may indicate a read error. This rearrangement joins TRBV7-2 to TRBJ1-1, with 9 bases lining up with TRBD1. Looked up from germline, CDR1 is SGHTA and CDR2 is FQGNSA. CDR3 length equals 16 residues. The CDR3 loop reads CASSIRDRVDDTEAIF. The CDR3 DNA is TGTGCCAGCAGCATAAGGGACAGGGTAGACGACACTGAAGCTATCTTT.

This clonotype was detected many times. The chain couples TRBV7-9 to TRBJ1-4; TRBD1 matches at 8 bases. Per germline, CDR1 SEHNR and CDR2 FQNEAQ (reference sequence). The CDR3 consists of 14 residues. V was clipped by 5 bases and J by 8 bases; unmatched bases: 7. The CDR3 region has the DNA TGTGCCAGCAGCCAAGGACAGGGTAGGGAAAAACTGTTTTTT. Its protein is CASSQGQGREKLFF.

Ten or more counts support this clonotype. J is TRBJ2-7 and V is TRBV6-2 or TRBV6-3; D is perhaps TRBD1 (5 bases). The CDR3 is 16 amino acids. V was pared by 0 bases and J by 3 bases, with 15 bases between. The germline V gene has CDR1 MNHEY and CDR2 SVGEGT. The CDR3, as DNA: TGTGCCAGCAGTTACTCTCGGGCAGGGTCACGCTACGAGCAGTACTTC. Translating gives CASSYSRAGSRYEQYF.

This clonotype was seen at least ten times. The chain couples TRBV6-6 to TRBJ2-3; D gene unclear. The V gene lost 2 bases and the J gene lost 0 bases, with 3 bases spanning the gap. In germline, CDR1 is MNHNY, CDR2 SVGAGI (reference sequence). CDR3 length: 13 residues. The CDR3 DNA reads TGTGCCAGCAGTTACCCGAGCACAGATACGCAGTATTTT. It translates to CASSYPSTDTQYF.

Note on this clonotype: The junction shows a germline mismatch at one end, possibly a read error. This chain links TRBV13 with TRBJ2-2, with D perhaps TRBD2 (6 bases). The CDR3 sequence is 15 residues long. Per the germline V gene, CDR1 is PRHDT and CDR2 is FYEKMQ (reference sequence). CDR3 protein: CASSPGLYHTGEQFF. The CDR3 nucleotides read TGTGCCAGCAGCCCGGGACTCTACCACACCGGGGAGCAGTTTTTT.

The J gene is TRBJ1-3, the V gene TRBV27; TRBD1 is a possible D gene (6 bases). In germline, CDR1 is MNHEY, CDR2 SMNVEV (reference sequence). V was clipped by 4 bases and J by 4 bases, with 14 bases between them. This CDR3 comprises 15 residues. For the CDR3, the DNA is TGTGCCAGCAGTTACTTCGCGGGGGCCGGAAACACCATATATTTT. The encoded protein is CASSYFAGAGNTIYF.

A remark on this clonotype: The missing conserved phenylalanine or tryptophan at the end of this CDR3 makes a read error likely. The V call is TRBV28, the J call TRBJ1-5; possible D gene TRBD1, 5 bases. The CDR3 sequence is 13 residues long. Germline CDR1 and CDR2: MDHEN and SYDVKM. CDR3 in amino acids: CASSRQTNPPQHY. The CDR3, as DNA: TGTGCCAGCAGCCGACAGACCAATCCGCCCCAGCATTAT.